The T cell receptor (beta chain) under discussion was sequenced for a study of blood T cell repertoires in COVID-19. Authors' data handling: Cell counts per sample came from amplifying reference gene primers. Only in-frame clones appear in the TCRdb table, and some are missing; sequencing was by immunoSEQ multiplex PCR. The DNA gave D and trimming, while V, J and clone size come from that table. The sample contains approximately 200,000 clones, about 87% of which appear only once. In germline, CDR1 is LNHDA, CDR2 SQIVND (reference sequence). The CDR3 totals 15 residues. After removal of 4 bases from V and 3 bases from J, the junction contained 7 bases not matched to a gene. Those who participated ranged in age from roughly 18 to 100 years and resided in about two dozen US areas. Resolution of symptoms, clearance, or two negative PCRs was present in recovered Cohort 3 donors.

V is TRBV19 and J is TRBJ2-7; 9 bases match TRBD1. The specimen sequenced was PBMCs or T cells enriched from blood (not recorded which). The TCR sequence derives from a man aged 25-40 years who had recovered from COVID-19. CDR3 in DNA: TGTGCCAGTAGTAGCCCGGACAGGGGAAACTACGAGCAGTACTTC. It translates to CASSSPDRGNYEQYF.